This T cell receptor (beta chain) came from a study of CD8+ T cells in alopecia areata. Notes on the study in general: Elevated clonality characterized lesional scalp relative to normal scalp, particularly in alopecia totalis/universalis.

Researchers sorted pooled cutaneous lymph node cells on the basis of CD4, CD8alpha, NKG2D, NKG2ACE and other markers. Extraction and reverse transcription of RNA yielded cDNA as the sequencing template. Clones were read by immunoSEQ multiplex PCR, and TCRdb kept only the in-frame ones, dropping some. This repertoire holds around 300,000 clones, and none appear only once. This CDR3 comprises 14 residues. Trimming cost V 3 bases and J 4 bases; bases outside gene matches: 2. Germline CDR1 FNHDT, CDR2 SITEND (reference sequence). This clone has a count of ten or more. Its target is unknown. The gene names here belong to mouse. The read ends 4 residues early relative to the CDR3; the germline J gene fills the gap. This specimen includes other DNA sequences encoding the same CDR3.

The receptor was derived from a C3H/HeJ mouse with alopecia areata. Mouse strain MHC haplotype: H2-k. This chain links TRBV19 with TRBJ1-1; 11 bases are a match to TRBD1. The sample was CD4+ T cells sorted from a lymph node. The CDR3 bases that were read are TGTGCCAGCAGTAAGGGACAGGGGGGCACA. Its protein product is CASSKGQGGT. The CDR3, in full, reads CASSKGQGGTEVFF. Drawing the rest from reference TRBV19 and TRBJ1-1, the complete variable domain is GGIITQTPKFLIGQEGQKLTLKCQQNFNHDTMYWYRQDSGKGLRLIYYSITENDLQKGDLSEGYDASREKKSSFSLTVTSAQKNEMAVFLCASSKGQGGTEVFFGKGTRLTVV.